This TCR beta chain was recovered during a study of T cells in Graves' hyperthyroidism and ophthalmopathy. When ophthalmopathy did not progress within 18 months, Graves' hyperthyroidism was considered stable. Clinical symptoms, serum thyroxine and TRAb, thyroid ultrasound and orbital computed tomography together formed the diagnostic basis. The CDR3 totals 14 residues. CDR1 and CDR2 from the germline V gene are MNHEY and SVGAGI. Trimming removed 6 bases from V and 4 bases from J, with 15 bases in between. RNA transcripts yielded amplified TCR beta CDR3 regions. First-round RT-PCR targeting the TCR CDR3 was performed with the HTBI primer set. TCRdb passed the multiplex PCR reads through MiXCR, listing each CDR3 protein once. The sample contains roughly 580,000 distinct CDR3 sequences, around 42% of which appear only once. The table lists this clonotype with many counts.

This sequence joins TRBV6-5 and TRBJ2-5, with a weak D call TRBD2 (6 bases). Material for sequencing was peripheral blood or thyroid tissue (not recorded which). This clonotype originated in a woman aged 18-29 years with Graves' hyperthyroidism. The CDR3 DNA is TGTGCCAGCAGGCCTACCCGGGGAGGAGAGACCCAGTACTTC. This codes for CASRPTRGGETQYF.